This is a list of T cell receptor beta chains from one sample in a study of T cell responses to AZD1222 COVID-19 vaccine. Here immunoSEQ multiplex PCR was the method, and the copy in TCRdb shows in-frame clones only, minus some. The sample includes 100,000 to 150,000 clones, about 89% of them seen just once. Source: peripheral blood, taken on day 0 of MenACWY control vaccination. These receptors were collected from an adult in good health. The CDR3 runs from the conserved cysteine through the conserved F or W. The D gene is left open where the match is weak. For some rows the clone size is stated as once, few or many, or as a class when expanded; others skip it.

NA TRBJ2-1 TRBV7-2 TRBD2 CASSAWGLAENNEQFF TGTGCCAGCAGCGCATGGGGACTAGCGGAAAACAATGAGCAGTTCTTC
few TRBJ2-7 TRBV19 NA CASSPRDGLYEQYF TGTGCCAGTAGTCCCCGGGACGGATTGTACGAGCAGTACTTC
NA TRBJ2-2 TRBV7-9 NA CASSLGRGSSVHTGELFF TGTGCCAGCAGCTTAGGGAGGGGGTCTTCTGTGCACACCGGGGAGCTGTTTTTT
NA TRBJ2-1 TRBV24-1 NA CATSVSWGSEQFF TGTGCCACCAGTGTGTCCTGGGGAAGTGAGCAGTTCTTC
NA TRBJ2-1 TRBV6-2/TRBV6-3 TRBD1 CASSQGAEQFF TGTGCCAGCAGTCAGGGGGCTGAGCAGTTCTTC
few TRBJ2-3 TRBV4-1 NA CASSQDQNTDTQYF TGCGCCAGCAGCCAAGATCAGAACACAGATACGCAGTATTTT
NA TRBJ2-1 TRBV19 TRBD2 CASSTGTSGYNEQFF TGTGCCAGTTCAACCGGGACTAGCGGATACAATGAGCAGTTCTTC
few TRBJ1-1 TRBV11-3 NA CASSLDGNTEAFF TGTGCCAGCAGCTTAGACGGGAACACTGAAGCTTTCTTT
NA TRBJ1-3 TRBV5-1 NA CASKGGNGGNTIYF TGCGCCAGCAAAGGGGGGAATGGTGGAAACACCATATATTTT
NA TRBJ2-3 TRBV9 NA CASSPRASTDTQYF TGTGCCAGCAGCCCTCGAGCTAGCACAGATACGCAGTATTTT
NA TRBJ1-3 TRBV6-5 NA CASSYAVSAGNTIYF TGTGCCAGCAGTTACGCCGTCAGTGCTGGAAACACCATATATTTT
NA TRBJ1-2 TRBV7-2 NA CASSLLGPSAITNYGYTF TGTGCCAGCAGCTTATTGGGACCCTCGGCGATCACTAACTATGGCTACACCTTC
NA TRBJ2-1 TRBV18 NA CASSETAYNEQFF TGTGCCAGCTCAGAGACAGCTTACAATGAGCAGTTCTTC
NA TRBJ2-5 TRBV3-1/TRBV3-2 NA CASSQVSGPWETQYF TGTGCCAGCAGCCAAGTTTCCGGGCCCTGGGAGACCCAGTACTTC
NA TRBJ2-3 TRBV9 NA CASSGSVTDTQYF TGTGCCAGCAGCGGGAGTGTCACAGATACGCAGTATTTT
NA TRBJ2-7 TRBV6-5 TRBD1 CASGPGQSYEQYF TGTGCCAGCGGACCGGGACAGAGCTACGAGCAGTACTTC
NA TRBJ2-2 TRBV7-2 TRBD2 CASSYTGTSPGELFF TGTGCCAGCAGCTATACCGGGACTAGCCCCGGGGAGCTGTTTTTT
NA TRBJ2-3 TRBV12-3/TRBV12-4 NA CASSSSANTQYF TGTGCCAGCAGCTCTAGCGCCAATACGCAGTATTTT
once TRBJ1-2 TRBV3-1/TRBV3-2 NA CASSQLQDYGYTF TGTGCCAGCAGCCAACTACAGGACTATGGCTACACCTTC
NA TRBJ2-3 TRBV3-1/TRBV3-2 NA CASSQVNQGTQYF TGTGCCAGCAGCCAAGTGAACCAGGGTACGCAGTATTTT
NA TRBJ2-2 TRBV6-5 NA CAIGGGLAGELFF TGTGCCATTGGAGGGGGGTTGGCCGGGGAGCTGTTTTTT
NA TRBJ1-5 TRBV27 NA CASSFVSIGGRNQPQHF TGTGCCAGCAGTTTTGTTTCTATCGGGGGCCGAAATCAGCCCCAGCATTTT
NA TRBJ2-1 TRBV5-5 NA CASSEEVVDEQFF TGTGCCAGCAGCGAGGAGGTCGTCGATGAGCAGTTCTTC
NA TRBJ2-7 TRBV4-1 NA CASSQFLQGRGGSHEQYF TGCGCCAGCAGCCAATTCCTCCAGGGGCGAGGGGGGAGCCACGAGCAGTACTTC
once TRBJ1-3 TRBV2 NA CASTYSVANTIYF TGTGCCAGCACGTATTCAGTAGCAAACACCATATATTTT
NA TRBJ1-3 TRBV21-1 NA CASCPRTIRGSGNTIYF TGTGCCAGCTGCCCCAGAACTATACGTGGCTCTGGAAACACCATATATTTT
NA TRBJ2-7 TRBV19 NA CASSMLPGANEQYF TGTGCCAGTAGTATGTTGCCGGGAGCCAACGAGCAGTACTTC
NA TRBJ2-5 TRBV7-8 NA CASSRTGTETQYF TGTGCCAGCAGCCGTACAGGGACCGAGACCCAGTACTTC
NA TRBJ2-3 TRBV7-2 TRBD1 CASSTLGQGATDTQYF TGTGCCAGCAGCACCCTCGGACAGGGGGCAACAGATACGCAGTATTTT